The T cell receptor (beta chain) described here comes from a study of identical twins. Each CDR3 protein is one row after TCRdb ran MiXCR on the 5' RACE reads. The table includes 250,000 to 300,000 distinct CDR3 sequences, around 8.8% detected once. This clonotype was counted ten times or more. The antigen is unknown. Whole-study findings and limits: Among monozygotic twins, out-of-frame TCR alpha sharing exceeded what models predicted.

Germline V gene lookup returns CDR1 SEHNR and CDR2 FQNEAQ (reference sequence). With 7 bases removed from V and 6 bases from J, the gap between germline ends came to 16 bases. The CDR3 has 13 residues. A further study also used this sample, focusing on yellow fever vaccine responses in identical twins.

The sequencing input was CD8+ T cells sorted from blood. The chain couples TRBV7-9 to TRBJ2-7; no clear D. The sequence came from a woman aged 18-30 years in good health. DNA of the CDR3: TGTGCCAGCAAGCCCTCCGGGTCGGGCGAGCAGTACTTC. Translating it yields CASKPSGSGEQYF. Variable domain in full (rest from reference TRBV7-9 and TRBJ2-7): DTGVSQNPRHKITKRGQNVTFRCDPISEHNRLYWYRQTLGQGPEFLTYFQNEAQLEKSRLLSDRFSAERPKGSFSTLEIQRTEQGDSAMYLCASKPSGSGEQYFGPGTRLTVT.